Listed here is a single TCR beta chain. Its antigen remains unknown. Germline CDR1 reads SGHNT; CDR2 reads YYREEE (reference sequence). V gave up 5 bases and J gave up 2 bases, with 16 bases separating them. This CDR3 is built from 15 residues. The donors gave bone marrow, and they were healthy. The sample originates from a study of cytomegalovirus exposure and HLA in healthy donors. Points from the study as a whole: Another analysis was done later, and it associated approximately 15,000 TCR beta sequences with HLA alleles at 0.05 false discovery rate. In an earlier analysis, in some 500 donors, most V segments appeared productive either ~87% or ~30% of the time.

Primers: 60 Vbeta forward and 13 Jbeta reverse. TCRdb's copy holds only in-frame clones and misses some; the assay was immunoSEQ multiplex PCR. This table has more than 90,000 clones, over 60% appearing once. The sample taken for sequencing was PBMCs. The rearrangement links TRBV5-4 to TRBJ1-2, with D possibly being TRBD1 (5 bases). The clonotype originates from a woman aged 25 to 39 in good health and CMV-seronegative. The DNA for the CDR3 is TGTGCCAGCAGTTCTCAACTGGGGGGGAACTATGGCTACACCTTC. This gives the protein CASSSQLGGNYGYTF.